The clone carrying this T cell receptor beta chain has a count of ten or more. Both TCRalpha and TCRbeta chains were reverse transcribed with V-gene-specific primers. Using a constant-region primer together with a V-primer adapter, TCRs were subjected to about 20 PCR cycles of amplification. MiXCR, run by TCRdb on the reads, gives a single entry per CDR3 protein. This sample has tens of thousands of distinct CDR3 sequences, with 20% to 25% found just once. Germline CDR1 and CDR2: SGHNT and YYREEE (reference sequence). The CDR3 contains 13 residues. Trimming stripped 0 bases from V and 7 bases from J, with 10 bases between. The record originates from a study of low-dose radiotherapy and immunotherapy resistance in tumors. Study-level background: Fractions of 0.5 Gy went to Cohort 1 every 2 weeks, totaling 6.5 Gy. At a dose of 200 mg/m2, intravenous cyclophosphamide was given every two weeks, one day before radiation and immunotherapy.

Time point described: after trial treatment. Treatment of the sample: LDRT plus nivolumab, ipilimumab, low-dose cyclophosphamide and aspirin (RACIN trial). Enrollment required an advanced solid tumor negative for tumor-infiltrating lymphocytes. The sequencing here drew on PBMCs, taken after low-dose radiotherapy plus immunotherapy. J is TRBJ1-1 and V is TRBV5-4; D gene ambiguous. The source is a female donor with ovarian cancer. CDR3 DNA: TGTGCCAGCAGCTTGGCGACGCAGCGTGAAGCTTTCTTT. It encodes CASSLATQREAFF.